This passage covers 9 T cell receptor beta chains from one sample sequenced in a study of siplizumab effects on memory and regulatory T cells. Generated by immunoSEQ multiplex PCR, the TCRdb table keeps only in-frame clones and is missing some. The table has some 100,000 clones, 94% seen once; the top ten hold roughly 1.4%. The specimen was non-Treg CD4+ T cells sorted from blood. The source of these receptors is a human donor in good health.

CDR3 loop: CASKVQNTGELFF. The CDR3 DNA is TGTGCCAGCAAGGTACAGAACACCGGGGAGCTGTTTTTT. The genes are TRBV6-5 and TRBJ2-2; D is unclear. The CDR3 extends over 13 amino acids. V was trimmed by 7 bases and J by 1 base, leaving 7 bases between them. CDR1 and CDR2 from the germline V gene are MNHEY and SVGAGI.

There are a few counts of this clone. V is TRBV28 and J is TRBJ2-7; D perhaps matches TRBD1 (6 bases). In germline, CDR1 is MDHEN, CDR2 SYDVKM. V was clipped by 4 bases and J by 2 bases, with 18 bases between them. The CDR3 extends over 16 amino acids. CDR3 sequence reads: CASSSRIQGGTYEQYF. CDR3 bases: TGTGCCAGCAGTTCTCGCATACAGGGTGGAACCTACGAGCAGTACTTC.

In nucleotides, the CDR3 is TGTGCCAGCAGCCCCGAGGGAGTGTGGAACACCGGGGAGCTGTTTTTT. Its translation is CASSPEGVWNTGELFF. J is TRBJ2-2 and V is TRBV7-9; D perhaps matches TRBD2 (5 bases). The CDR3 covers 16 residues. Germline lookup yields CDR1 SEHNR and CDR2 FQNEAQ (reference sequence). V was clipped by 5 bases and J by 1 base, with 14 bases between them.

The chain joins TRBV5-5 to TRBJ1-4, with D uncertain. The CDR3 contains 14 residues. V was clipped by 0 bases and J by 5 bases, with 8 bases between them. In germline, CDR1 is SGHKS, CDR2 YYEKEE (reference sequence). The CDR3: CASSLVQRNEKLFF. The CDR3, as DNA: TGTGCCAGCAGCTTGGTACAGAGAAATGAAAAACTGTTTTTT.

The CDR3 nucleotides read TGTGCCAGCAGCCGACTGCCTATACAAGAGACCCAGTACTTC. Translation: CASSRLPIQETQYF. The chain couples TRBV28 to TRBJ2-5; no clear D gene. The CDR3 is 14 amino acids. The V gene's germline CDR1 is MDHEN and CDR2 SYDVKM. V shed 6 bases and J shed 2 bases, with 13 bases lying between them.

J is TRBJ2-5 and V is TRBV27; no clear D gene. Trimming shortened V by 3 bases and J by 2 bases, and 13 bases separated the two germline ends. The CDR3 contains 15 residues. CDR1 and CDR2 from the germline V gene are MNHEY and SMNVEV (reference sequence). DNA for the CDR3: TGTGCCAGCAGTTTCCAATCGGGCAGACAAGAGACCCAGTACTTC. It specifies CASSFQSGRQETQYF.

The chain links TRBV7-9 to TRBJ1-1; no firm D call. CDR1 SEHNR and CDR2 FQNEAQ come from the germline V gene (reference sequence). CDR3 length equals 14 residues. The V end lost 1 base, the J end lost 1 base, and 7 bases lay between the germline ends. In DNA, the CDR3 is TGTGCCAGCAGCTTAGTAGCCAAGAACACTGAAGCTTTCTTT. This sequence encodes CASSLVAKNTEAFF.

The chain's CDR3 is CASSPGGIQETQYF. The CDR3 DNA reads TGTGCCAGCTCACCCGGGGGGATTCAAGAGACCCAGTACTTC. V gene TRBV18 combines with J gene TRBJ2-5; 7 positions match TRBD2. Germline V gives CDR1 KGHSH, CDR2 LQKENI. This CDR3 is built from 14 residues. With V trimmed by 3 bases and J by 2 bases, 3 bases remained unmatched. Looking up the rest from reference TRBV18 and TRBJ2-5 gives the full variable domain: NAGVMQNPRHLVRRRGQEARLRCSPMKGHSHVYWYRQLPEEGLKFMVYLQKENIIDESGMPKERFSAEFPKEGPSILRIQQVVRGDSAAYFCASSPGGIQETQYFGPGTRLLVL.

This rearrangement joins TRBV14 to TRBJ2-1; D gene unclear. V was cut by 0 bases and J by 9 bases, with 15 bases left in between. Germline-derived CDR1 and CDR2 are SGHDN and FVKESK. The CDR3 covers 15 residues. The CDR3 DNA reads TGTGCCAGCAGCCAAGACGGCCAGAGCTGGGCTGAGCAGTTCTTC. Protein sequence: CASSQDGQSWAEQFF.